This is a list of T cell receptor beta chains from one sample in a study of blood T cell repertoires in COVID-19. Measured with immunoSEQ multiplex PCR; TCRdb has only the in-frame clones, and not every one. The sample records about 310,000 clones, 85% being singletons. Source material: PBMCs or T cells enriched from blood (not recorded which). These receptors came from a woman between 25 and 40 years old who had been exposed to COVID-19. Each CDR3 is given with its conserved first and last residue. D genes are given only for firm matches. Rows may omit the clone size; those that give it use once, few, many or a size class.

DNA,CDR3,J,size,D,V
TGTGCCACCAGTGATTTGCGGGACACCGGGGAGCTGTTTTTT,CATSDLRDTGELFF,TRBJ2-2,NA,NA,TRBV24-1
TGTGCCAGCAGTACAACCGGGTATTCTGGGGCCAACGTCCTGACTTTC,CASSTTGYSGANVLTF,TRBJ2-6,NA,NA,TRBV28
TGTGCCAGCAGCCAAGATATCAGCAATCAGCCCCAGCATTTT,CASSQDISNQPQHF,TRBJ1-5,NA,NA,TRBV3-1/TRBV3-2
TGTGCCAGCAGCTTAACCGACAGGGGGCCTCAAGAGACCCAGTACTTC,CASSLTDRGPQETQYF,TRBJ2-5,NA,TRBD1,TRBV7-9
TGTGCCAGCAGCTTAGTTCTTCGGCAGGGCACAGATACGCAGTATTTT,CASSLVLRQGTDTQYF,TRBJ2-3,few,NA,TRBV7-8
TGTGCCAGCAGTCCGGACAGGGGATTTACCTACGAGCAGTACTTC,CASSPDRGFTYEQYF,TRBJ2-7,NA,TRBD1,TRBV6-5
TGTGCCAGTAGTAAACTCGGGACAAACTATGGCTACACCTTC,CASSKLGTNYGYTF,TRBJ1-2,NA,NA,TRBV19
TGTGCCAGCAGTGAAGTGAGAGCCTACAATGAGCAGTTCTTC,CASSEVRAYNEQFF,TRBJ2-1,NA,NA,TRBV2
TGCGCCAGCAGCCAAGAGGTTAGCGGGAGAGTCATCGTCTCCTACAATGAGCAGTTCTTC,CASSQEVSGRVIVSYNEQFF,TRBJ2-1,NA,TRBD2,TRBV4-1
TGTGCCAGCAGCTTGCGGGCTAGCGGGAGCTATGAGCAGTTCTTC,CASSLRASGSYEQFF,TRBJ2-1,NA,TRBD2,TRBV5-4
TGTGCCAGCAGCTCTGGGACAATCTCTGGAAACACCATATATTTT,CASSSGTISGNTIYF,TRBJ1-3,NA,NA,TRBV7-3
TGTGCCAGTAGTATAGGTACAGGGGCTCGGGACACTGAAGCTTTCTTT,CASSIGTGARDTEAFF,TRBJ1-1,NA,TRBD1,TRBV19
TGTGCCAGCAGCTCCCGGGACTCCTCCGGCACAGATACGCAGTATTTT,CASSSRDSSGTDTQYF,TRBJ2-3,NA,NA,TRBV13
TGTGCCAGCAGCGCGGTTTTAGCGGGGAGTAGGGATGAGCAGTTCTTC,CASSAVLAGSRDEQFF,TRBJ2-1,NA,TRBD2,TRBV5-6
TGTGCCAGCAGCCGGCTGACAGGAGGCTATGGCTACACCTTC,CASSRLTGGYGYTF,TRBJ1-2,NA,NA,TRBV3-1/TRBV3-2
TGTGCCAGCAGCTTAGATCGTACGGAGCACAATGAGCAGTTCTTC,CASSLDRTEHNEQFF,TRBJ2-1,NA,NA,TRBV11-2
TGCGCCAGCAGCCCGACGCCCAGGGGTCTGAGCAATCAGCCCCAGCATTTT,CASSPTPRGLSNQPQHF,TRBJ1-5,NA,NA,TRBV4-1